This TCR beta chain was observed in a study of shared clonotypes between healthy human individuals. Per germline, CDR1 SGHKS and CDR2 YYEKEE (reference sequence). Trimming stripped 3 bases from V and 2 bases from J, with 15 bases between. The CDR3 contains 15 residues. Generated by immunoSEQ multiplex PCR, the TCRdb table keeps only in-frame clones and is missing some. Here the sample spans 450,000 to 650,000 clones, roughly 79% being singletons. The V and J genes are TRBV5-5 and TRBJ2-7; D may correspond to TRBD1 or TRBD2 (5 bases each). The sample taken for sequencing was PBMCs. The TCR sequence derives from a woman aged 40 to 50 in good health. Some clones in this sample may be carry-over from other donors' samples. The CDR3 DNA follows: TGTGCCAGCAGCTCCTCCCTAGGGACCCCCTACGAGCAGTACTTC. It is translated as CASSSSLGTPYEQYF.